This entry lists 8 T cell receptor beta chains sequenced from one sample in a study of T cells in Graves' hyperthyroidism and ophthalmopathy. Amplified TCR beta CDR3 regions came from RNA transcripts. Primed by the HTBI set, a first-round RT-PCR was run on the TCR CDR3. TCRdb analysed the multiplex PCR reads with MiXCR anew, one entry per CDR3 protein. This sample has roughly 400,000 distinct CDR3 sequences, with about 15% found just once. Sequencing was carried out using blood. The receptor source for this set is a woman in her late teens or twenties with Graves' hyperthyroidism that later progressed to Graves' ophthalmopathy.

CDR3 in DNA: TGTGCCAGCCATGTATTTAGGAGCAATCAGCCCCAGCATTTT. Protein: CASHVFRSNQPQHF. The V call is TRBV28, the J call TRBJ1-5; no definite D call. The CDR3 spans 14 residues. Trimming took 8 bases from V and 1 from J, leaving 12 bases between them. Germline V gene sequence: CDR1 MDHEN, CDR2 SYDVKM. The full variable domain, its missing parts supplied by reference TRBV28 and TRBJ1-5, is DVKVTQSSRYLVKRTGEKVFLECVQDMDHENMFWYRQDPGLGLRLIYFSYDVKMKEKGDIPEGYSVSREKKERFSLILESASTNQTSMYLCASHVFRSNQPQHFGDGTRLSIL.

This clonotype was seen more than once but under ten times. J is TRBJ2-1 and V is TRBV6-2 or TRBV6-3; D uncertain. With 2 bases removed from V and 6 bases from J, the gap between germline ends came to 11 bases. The CDR3 spans 14 residues. The germline gives CDR1 MNHEY, CDR2 SVGEGT. The CDR3 reads CASSYSLVGNEQFF. In nucleotides, the CDR3 is TGTGCCAGCAGTTACAGTCTAGTGGGCAATGAGCAGTTCTTC.

This clonotype appeared many times. The chain employs TRBV20-1 and TRBJ1-5; D uncertain. This CDR3 spans 12 amino acids. Trimming cost V 3 bases and J 7 bases, with 10 bases left between them. Germline-derived CDR1 and CDR2 are DFQATT and SNEGSKA (reference sequence). As DNA, the CDR3 is TGCAGTGCTAGCGGGAGGTCCCAGCCCCAGCATTTT. Amino acids: CSASGRSQPQHF.

The chain is built from TRBV19 and TRBJ2-3; 7 positions match TRBD2. The CDR3 length is 15 residues. Unmatched junction bases numbered 7, after V lost 3 bases and J lost 4 bases. CDR1 and CDR2 (germline): LNHDA, SQIVND (reference sequence). As DNA, the CDR3 is TGTGCCAGTAGTATTATGTTCGCGGGAGCAGATACGCAGTATTTT. Protein product: CASSIMFAGADTQYF.

There are a few counts of this clonotype. The chain combines TRBV12-3 or TRBV12-4 with TRBJ2-3; no definite D call. The CDR3 has 13 amino acids. The ends were cut back, 3 bases at V and 3 bases at J, with 7 bases in the middle. CDR3 sequence (DNA): TGTGCCAGCAGTTTGGGGATGACAGATACGCAGTATTTT. It translates to CASSLGMTDTQYF.

The sample holds many counts of this clonotype. J is TRBJ2-1 and V is TRBV13; 13 nucleotides agree with TRBD2. The V and J ends lost 5 bases and 9 bases, in that order; junction bases with no gene match: 10. In germline, CDR1 is PRHDT, CDR2 FYEKMQ (reference sequence). CDR3 size: 16 residues. The CDR3: CASSARTSGRVGEQFF. The CDR3 DNA reads TGTGCCAGCAGCGCCCGGACTAGCGGGAGAGTCGGTGAGCAGTTCTTC.

Many counts were recorded for this clonotype. V usage is TRBV20-1 and J usage is TRBJ2-1; TRBD1 is a possible D gene (6 bases). V was trimmed by 5 bases and J by 5 bases, leaving 16 bases between them. Per germline, CDR1 DFQATT and CDR2 SNEGSKA (reference sequence). The CDR3 is made up of 14 amino acids. The CDR3 coding sequence is TGCAGTGCTGGAATACCAGGGGATCACAATGAGCAGTTCTTC. It is translated as CSAGIPGDHNEQFF.

This clonotype occurred a few times. This sequence joins TRBV19 and TRBJ2-7; D unresolved. Trimming removed 5 bases from V and 0 bases from J, with 17 bases in between. Germline V gives CDR1 LNHDA, CDR2 SQIVND (reference sequence). There are 16 residues in the CDR3. CDR3 sequence reads: CASSSNLGLSSYEQYF. For the CDR3, the DNA is TGTGCCAGTAGTTCCAACCTAGGGCTGAGCTCCTACGAGCAGTACTTC.